Below, one T cell receptor (beta chain) is given with its context. The same CDR3 is also encoded by other DNA sequences in this sample. The data are from a study of blood T cell repertoires in COVID-19. On the study more broadly: The cDNA or gDNA used as material had been derived from T cells, B-cell-depleted T cells, or PBMCs.

Original processing methods: Amplification with reference gene primers provided the estimates of nucleated cell counts. Sequenced by immunoSEQ multiplex PCR; TCRdb stores in-frame clones only, minus some. V, J and clone size derive from that table, while D and trimming were established from the DNA sequence. The table lists around 230,000 clones, around 78% of them singletons, with about 2.5% in the top ten. The CDR3 is 13 amino acids. Germline CDR1 is SGHRS and CDR2 is YFSETQ. With 0 bases clipped from V and 7 bases from J, the junction kept 4 bases outside the gene matches. This receptor was obtained from a woman aged 70 to 79 with active or convalescent COVID-19. The sequenced sample consisted of peripheral blood. This chain connects TRBV5-1 to TRBJ2-7, with 7 bases matching TRBD1. The chain's CDR3 is CASSLGQGGEQYF. CDR3 coding DNA: TGCGCCAGCAGCTTGGGACAGGGCGGGGAGCAGTACTTC.